These T cell receptor beta chains were read from a single sample in a study of shared clonotypes between healthy human individuals. TCRdb's table, derived via immunoSEQ multiplex PCR, lists solely in-frame clones and lacks some. The sample yields roughly 590,000 clones, 95% to 96% seen once. The sequenced material came from naive CD8+ T cells sorted from blood. All receptors derive from a woman aged 30 to 39 in good health. CDR3s include the opening cysteine and the closing phenylalanine or tryptophan. Fields, in order: J gene, clone size, D gene, V gene, CDR3 DNA, CDR3 protein. A D gene is named only where the DNA matches it firmly. Not every row has a clone size; where given, it reads once, few, many or a size class.

TRBJ1-2,once,-,TRBV27,TGTGCCAGCAGTCTCTCCGGGACAATCCTGGGCTACACCTTC,CASSLSGTILGYTF
TRBJ2-1,-,TRBD2,TRBV14,TGTGCCAGCAGCCACACATACAGGGCGGGAGGAGGATCCTACAATGAGCAGTTCTTC,CASSHTYRAGGGSYNEQFF
TRBJ2-1,-,TRBD2,TRBV5-1,TGCGCCAGCAGCTTTGCGGGAGGGGATGAGCAGTTCTTC,CASSFAGGDEQFF
TRBJ2-1,-,-,TRBV28,TGTGCCAGCAGTTTATTTGTGGGGAGCTCCTACAATGAGCAGTTCTTC,CASSLFVGSSYNEQFF
TRBJ2-7,once,-,TRBV15,TGTGCCACCAGCAGAGGAGAGGCCGCCTACGAGCAGTACTTC,CATSRGEAAYEQYF
TRBJ1-5,once,-,TRBV7-8,TGTGCCAGCAGCCAACTACCCAGGGGAGACCAGCCCCAGCATTTT,CASSQLPRGDQPQHF
TRBJ2-7,-,-,TRBV9,TGTGCCAGCAGCGTAACCGACAGGTCCCTCTCCTACGAGCAGTACTTC,CASSVTDRSLSYEQYF
TRBJ2-1,-,TRBD1,TRBV6-5,TGTGCCAGCAGTTGGACAGGGGGTTACAATGAGCAGTTCTTC,CASSWTGGYNEQFF
TRBJ1-1,few,-,TRBV28,TGTGCCAGCAGTTGGGAGGGTTGGGACGCTGAAGCTTTCTTT,CASSWEGWDAEAFF
TRBJ1-2,-,-,TRBV4-1,TGCGCCAGCAGCCAAGGTCCAGGCTCTAACTATGGCTGCACCTTC,CASSQGPGSNYGCTF
TRBJ2-3,-,-,TRBV6-1,TGTGCCAGCAGTAACGGGGGAGATACGCAGTATTTT,CASSNGGDTQYF
TRBJ2-3,-,TRBD2,TRBV5-1,TGCGCCAGCAGCTTGTGGCGGGAGTCCCCAGATACGCAGTATTTT,CASSLWRESPDTQYF
TRBJ2-6,-,-,TRBV7-6,TGTGCCAGCAGCGGAATTAGGGCCAACGTCCTGACTTTC,CASSGIRANVLTF
TRBJ2-5,once,TRBD2,TRBV30,TGTGCCTGGAGTGTACTGGGACTAGCGGGAGGGGGGGCGGAGACCCAGTACTTC,CAWSVLGLAGGGAETQYF
TRBJ2-7,-,-,TRBV2,TGTGCCAGCAGCTCCTACGAGCAGTACTTC,CASSSYEQYF
TRBJ2-2,-,TRBD1,TRBV7-6,TGTGCCAGCAGACCTGGAAGGGGGCTCTCCGGGGAGCTGTTTTTT,CASRPGRGLSGELFF
TRBJ2-3,-,TRBD2,TRBV4-1,TGCGCCAGCAGCCAACCTAGCGGCAGCACAGATACGCAGTATTTT,CASSQPSGSTDTQYF